The 24 T cell receptor beta chains below were found in one sample sequenced in a study of T-cell reconstitution after alpha-beta-depleted transplantation in children. For TCRbeta, the library was prepared with unique molecular identifiers. TCRdb recomputed calls from the PCR reads with MiXCR, one row per CDR3 protein. Among some 520,000 distinct CDR3 sequences listed, 30% to 35% were seen once. Sequencing used PBMCs from the stem cell graft donor, obtained from the stem cell graft. Receptor source: a human donor who donated a stem cell graft to a child with aplastic anemia.

The chain has TRBV7-9 and TRBJ1-2, with 8 bases aligning to TRBD1. This CDR3 is 15 amino acids long. V dropped 1 base and J dropped 6; count of bases not matched to a gene: 7. Germline V CDR1 and CDR2: SEHNR, FQNEAQ (reference sequence). Here the CDR3 DNA reads TGTGCCAGCAGCTTAGAGACAGGGGTAAAGAATGGCTACACCTTC. Translation: CASSLETGVKNGYTF.

In this sample, this clonotype turned up many times. The rearrangement uses TRBV4-3 and TRBJ2-1; TRBD1 aligns across 10 bases. The CDR3 totals 16 residues. Germline-derived CDR1 and CDR2 are LGHNA and YSLEER. J gave up 4 bases and V 2 bases, and 5 bases lay outside the gene matches. CDR3 loop: CASSQTGTGVYNEQFF. The DNA for the CDR3 is TGCGCCAGCAGCCAAACCGGGACAGGGGTTTACAATGAGCAGTTCTTC.

The chain couples TRBV12-3 or TRBV12-4 to TRBJ2-1; no firm D call. The V end lost 1 base, the J end lost 9 bases, and 16 bases lay between the germline ends. The CDR3 has 15 amino acids. CDR3 sequence reads: CASSLVIGAQSEQFF. CDR3 DNA: TGTGCCAGCAGTTTAGTAATAGGTGCCCAGAGTGAGCAGTTCTTC.

In DNA, the CDR3 is TGCGCCAGCAGCCAAGATCGGTGGCGGGCCGCCTACGAGCAGTACTTC. Protein sequence: CASSQDRWRAAYEQYF. The chain couples TRBV4-3 to TRBJ2-7; perhaps TRBD2 as D (5 bases). Trimming took 0 bases from V and 2 from J, leaving 14 bases between them. The CDR3 loop spans 16 amino acids. Germline V lookup: CDR1 LGHNA, CDR2 YSLEER.

The chain recombines TRBV20-1 with TRBJ1-2, with D hard to call. Trimming left V 5 bases short and J 2 bases short, with 9 bases between. The CDR3 extends over 12 amino acids. Germline CDR1 DFQATT, CDR2 SNEGSKA (reference sequence). For the CDR3, the DNA is TGCAGTGCTCCACACCCAAACTATGGCTACACCTTC. Translation gives CSAPHPNYGYTF.

The chain links TRBV28 to TRBJ2-6, with D unresolved. The CDR3 totals 16 residues. V dropped 4 bases and J dropped 1 base, with 11 bases sitting between them. Germline V gene lookup returns CDR1 MDHEN and CDR2 SYDVKM. The CDR3 DNA sequence: TGTGCCAGCAGTTACATGATTGATTCTGGGGCCAACGTCCTGACTTTC. It specifies CASSYMIDSGANVLTF.

This clonotype has just a few counts. The chain employs TRBV15 and TRBJ2-1; D may be TRBD2 (6 bases). V gave up 0 bases and J gave up 0 bases, with 12 bases separating them. CDR3 length equals 17 residues. Germline V gives CDR1 LNHNV, CDR2 YYDKDF (reference sequence). The DNA for the CDR3 is TGTGCCACCAGCAGAGAAGGGACCGGGAGCTCCTACAATGAGCAGTTCTTC. It translates to CATSREGTGSSYNEQFF.

Only one count was recorded for this clonotype. V is TRBV7-2 and J is TRBJ2-2; D is possibly TRBD2 (7 bases). The CDR3 totals 16 residues. Germline V gene sequence: CDR1 SGHTA, CDR2 FQGNSA. Trimming pared 4 bases from V and 3 bases from J, leaving 15 bases between. The CDR3 region has the DNA TGTGCCAGCAGCTCCCAGGGGAGGGCCCACACCGGGGAGCTGTTTTTT. Translation: CASSSQGRAHTGELFF.

This chain links TRBV7-2 with TRBJ1-1; the D is unclear. CDR1 and CDR2 from the germline V gene are SGHTA and FQGNSA. The CDR3 has 15 residues. V was cut by 4 bases and J by 0 bases, with 12 bases left in between. CDR3 DNA: TGTGCCAGCAGCTCGTCGACGGGTATGAACACTGAAGCTTTCTTT. Translation: CASSSSTGMNTEAFF.

The rearrangement uses TRBV5-1 and TRBJ1-1, with 9 bases aligning to TRBD1. With 5 bases clipped from V and 5 bases from J, the junction kept 10 bases outside the gene matches. This CDR3 is built from 15 residues. CDR1 and CDR2 (germline): SGHRS, YFSETQ. CDR3 in amino acids: CASSVRTGVRTEAFF. The DNA for the CDR3 is TGCGCCAGCAGTGTTCGGACAGGGGTAAGGACTGAAGCTTTCTTT.

This rearrangement joins TRBV10-3 to TRBJ2-5; perhaps D is TRBD1 or TRBD2 (5 bases each). Germline V CDR1 and CDR2: ENHRY, SYGVKD. The CDR3 extends over 13 amino acids. The V end was cut by 8 bases, the J end by 5 bases, with 15 bases between. This CDR3 is CAISRESEETQYF. CDR3 nucleotide sequence: TGTGCCATCTCCAGGGAGAGTGAGGAGACCCAGTACTTC.

This chain connects TRBV6-2 or TRBV6-3 to TRBJ1-1; 9 nucleotides match TRBD1. The V gene end was trimmed by 2 bases and the J gene end by 1 base; junction bases not matched to a gene: 14. Per the germline V gene, CDR1 is MNHEY and CDR2 is SVGEGT. CDR3 length equals 19 residues. In DNA, the CDR3 is TGTGCCAGCAGTTACGCCGCTTACAGGGGGCAGGGTTGGAACACTGAAGCTTTCTTT. Its protein product is CASSYAAYRGQGWNTEAFF.

V usage is TRBV28 and J usage is TRBJ2-5, with TRBD1 matching 9 bases. CDR3 length: 15 residues. Germline V gives CDR1 MDHEN, CDR2 SYDVKM. Trimming removed 8 bases from V and 2 bases from J; junction bases left unmatched: 9. CDR3 sequence (DNA): TGTGCCAGCGGATTCCGGGACAGGGTACAAGAGACCCAGTACTTC. This translates into CASGFRDRVQETQYF.

A few counts support this clonotype. V is TRBV30 and J is TRBJ1-3, with no clear D. The CDR3 is 13 residues long. CDR1 and CDR2 from the germline V gene are GTSNPN and SVGIG (reference sequence). Trimming shortened V by 5 bases and J by 0 bases, and 8 bases separated the two germline ends. This chain's CDR3 is CAWAGHSGNTIYF. The DNA of the CDR3 is TGTGCCTGGGCCGGTCACTCTGGAAACACCATATATTTT.

This clonotype was counted only a few times. CDR3 amino acids: CASTKREIYNEQFF. The CDR3 DNA reads TGTGCCAGCACTAAGCGGGAGATCTACAATGAGCAGTTCTTC. This chain connects TRBV6-1 to TRBJ2-1; 8 nucleotides agree with TRBD2. Germline trimming cut 7 bases from V and 3 bases from J; bases unmatched to any gene: 5. Per germline, CDR1 MNHNS and CDR2 SASEGT. This CDR3 contains 14 residues.

J is TRBJ2-1 and V is TRBV7-9; 10 bases match TRBD2. Per germline, CDR1 SEHNR and CDR2 FQNEAQ (reference sequence). V was clipped by 3 bases and J by 5 bases; unmatched bases: 1. There are 14 residues in the CDR3. CDR3 protein: CASSFGLADNEQFF. The CDR3 DNA sequence: TGTGCCAGCAGCTTCGGACTAGCGGACAATGAGCAGTTCTTC.

The gene calls are TRBV5-1 and TRBJ2-3; D remains unclear. Germline-derived CDR1 and CDR2 are SGHRS and YFSETQ. This CDR3 contains 16 residues. V gave up 2 bases and J gave up 2 bases, with 15 bases separating them. The CDR3 region is CASSFGQPAFTDTQYF. In DNA, the CDR3 is TGCGCCAGCAGCTTCGGGCAGCCGGCCTTCACAGATACGCAGTATTTT.

This clonotype was seen more than once but under ten times. The genes are TRBV29-1 and TRBJ2-3; possibly TRBD2 for D (5 bases). The V end lost 4 bases, the J end lost 0 bases, and 11 bases lay between the germline ends. This CDR3 is 14 amino acids long. Per germline, CDR1 SQVTM and CDR2 ANQGSEA. CDR3 in DNA: TGCAGCGTTGTTATAGCGAATAGCACAGATACGCAGTATTTT. Its translation is CSVVIANSTDTQYF.

This clonotype turned up a few times. The chain employs TRBV6-5 and TRBJ1-1; no clear D gene. V lost 0 bases, J lost 6 bases, and 14 bases lay in between. Germline V CDR1 and CDR2: MNHEY, SVGAGI. CDR3 length: 15 amino acids. The CDR3 loop reads CASSYSGGRRAEAFF. The CDR3 DNA is TGTGCCAGCAGTTACTCTGGCGGGAGACGGGCTGAAGCTTTCTTT.

This chain uses TRBV27 with TRBJ2-1; the D gene could be TRBD1 or TRBD2 (5 bases each). Germline V gene data show CDR1 as MNHEY and CDR2 as SMNVEV (reference sequence). V lost 8 bases, J lost 14 bases, and 19 bases lay in between. The CDR3 is 12 residues long. CDR3 bases: TGTGCCAGCTCCCTATGGCCAGGGCGGGAGTTCTTC. Translation: CASSLWPGREFF.

This sequence joins TRBV28 and TRBJ1-5; weak D call: TRBD1 (6 bases). Trimming cost V 4 bases and J 6 bases, with 16 bases left between them. From germline, CDR1 is MDHEN and CDR2 SYDVKM. The length of the CDR3 is 15 residues. In nucleotides, the CDR3 is TGTGCCAGCAGTTCACAGGGTCATTCAGTTCAGCCCCAGCATTTT. Translated, it gives CASSSQGHSVQPQHF.

The gene calls are TRBV11-1 and TRBJ2-3; 9 bases map to TRBD2. V lost 2 bases and J lost 0; bases outside the gene matches: 12. Germline-derived CDR1 and CDR2 are SGHAT and FQDESV (reference sequence). The CDR3 runs 19 residues. CDR3 DNA: TGTGCCAGCAGCTTACTGGCTAGGACTAGCGCAGCTAGCACAGATACGCAGTATTTT. As protein: CASSLLARTSAASTDTQYF.

This clonotype was detected only a few times. The chain couples TRBV7-2 to TRBJ2-1, with 9 bases fitting TRBD2. The CDR3 loop spans 13 amino acids. The trim removed 4 bases at V and 9 bases at J, leaving 4 bases unmatched. From germline, CDR1 is SGHTA and CDR2 FQGNSA. The CDR3 loop is CASSSQGLAEQFF. CDR3 bases: TGTGCCAGCAGCTCCCAGGGACTAGCTGAGCAGTTCTTC.

The chain has TRBV20-1 and TRBJ2-7, with TRBD1 matching over 8 bases. CDR1 DFQATT and CDR2 SNEGSKA come from the germline V gene (reference sequence). The CDR3 is 13 amino acids. J gave up 3 bases and V 6 bases, and 7 bases lay outside the gene matches. This chain's CDR3 is CSALGQGGYEQYV. In DNA, the CDR3 is TGCAGTGCACTCGGACAGGGTGGCTACGAGCAGTACGTC.